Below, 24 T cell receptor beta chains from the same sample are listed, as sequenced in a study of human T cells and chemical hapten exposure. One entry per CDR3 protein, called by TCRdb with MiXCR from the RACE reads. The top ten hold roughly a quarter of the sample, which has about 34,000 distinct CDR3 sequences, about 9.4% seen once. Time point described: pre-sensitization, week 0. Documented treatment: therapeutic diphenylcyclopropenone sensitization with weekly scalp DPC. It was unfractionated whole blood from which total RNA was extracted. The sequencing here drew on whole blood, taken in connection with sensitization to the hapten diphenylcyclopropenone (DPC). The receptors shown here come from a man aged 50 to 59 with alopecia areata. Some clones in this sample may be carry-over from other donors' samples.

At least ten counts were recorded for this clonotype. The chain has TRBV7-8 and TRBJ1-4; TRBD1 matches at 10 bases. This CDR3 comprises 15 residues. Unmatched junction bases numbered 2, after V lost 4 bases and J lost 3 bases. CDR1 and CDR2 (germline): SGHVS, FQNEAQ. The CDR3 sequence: CASSYGTGANEKLFF. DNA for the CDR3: TGTGCCAGCAGCTACGGGACAGGGGCTAATGAAAAACTGTTTTTT.

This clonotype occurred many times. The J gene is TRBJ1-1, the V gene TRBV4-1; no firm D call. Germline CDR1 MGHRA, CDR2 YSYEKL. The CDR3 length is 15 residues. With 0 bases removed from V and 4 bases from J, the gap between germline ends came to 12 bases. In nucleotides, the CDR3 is TGCGCCAGCAGCCAAGATATTTGGGGAGGCACTGAAGCTTTCTTT. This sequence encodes CASSQDIWGGTEAFF.

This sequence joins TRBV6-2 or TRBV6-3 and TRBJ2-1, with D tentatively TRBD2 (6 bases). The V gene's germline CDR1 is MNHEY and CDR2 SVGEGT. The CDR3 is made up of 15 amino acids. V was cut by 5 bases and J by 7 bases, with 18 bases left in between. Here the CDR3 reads CASSPGGGTGNEQFF. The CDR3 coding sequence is TGTGCCAGCAGTCCAGGCGGCGGGACGGGGAATGAGCAGTTCTTC.

The CDR3 DNA is TGTGCCAGCAGTTTAATAGGACAATCGGATACGCAGTATTTT. This encodes CASSLIGQSDTQYF. The rearrangement uses TRBV28 and TRBJ2-3; weak D call: TRBD1 (5 bases). CDR1 is MDHEN, CDR2 SYDVKM, per germline. CDR3 length: 14 amino acids. V lost 2 bases and J 6 bases, leaving 12 bases between the germline ends.

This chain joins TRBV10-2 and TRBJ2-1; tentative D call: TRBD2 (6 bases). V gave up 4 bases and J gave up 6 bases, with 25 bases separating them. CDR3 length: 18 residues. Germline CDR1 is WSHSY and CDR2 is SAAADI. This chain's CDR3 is CASSVRDPMIAVLNEQFF. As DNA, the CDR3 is TGCGCCAGCAGTGTCCGGGACCCTATGATAGCGGTCCTCAATGAGCAGTTCTTC.

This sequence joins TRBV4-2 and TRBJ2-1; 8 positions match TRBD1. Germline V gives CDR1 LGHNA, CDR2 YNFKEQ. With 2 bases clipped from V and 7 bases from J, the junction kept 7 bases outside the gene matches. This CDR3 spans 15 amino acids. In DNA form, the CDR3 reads TGTGCCAGCAGCCAACTGTCGGGACAGGTGAATGAGCAGTTCTTC. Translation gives CASSQLSGQVNEQFF.

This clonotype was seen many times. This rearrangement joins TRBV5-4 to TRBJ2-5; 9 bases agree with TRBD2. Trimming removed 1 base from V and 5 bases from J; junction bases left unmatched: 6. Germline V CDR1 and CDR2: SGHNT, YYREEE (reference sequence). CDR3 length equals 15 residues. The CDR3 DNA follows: TGTGCCAGCAGCTTGTTCCTAGCGGGATCCGAGACCCAGTACTTC. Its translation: CASSLFLAGSETQYF.

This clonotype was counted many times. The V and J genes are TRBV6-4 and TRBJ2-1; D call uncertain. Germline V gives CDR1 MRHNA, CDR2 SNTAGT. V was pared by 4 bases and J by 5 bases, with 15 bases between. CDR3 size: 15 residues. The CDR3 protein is CASSAHPAIDNEQFF. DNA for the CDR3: TGTGCCAGCAGTGCCCATCCGGCCATCGACAATGAGCAGTTCTTC.

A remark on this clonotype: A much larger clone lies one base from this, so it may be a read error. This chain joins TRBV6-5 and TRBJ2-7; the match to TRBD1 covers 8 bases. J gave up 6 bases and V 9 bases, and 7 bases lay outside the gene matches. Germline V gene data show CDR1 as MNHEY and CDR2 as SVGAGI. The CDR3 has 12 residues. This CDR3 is CARSPRGLEQYF. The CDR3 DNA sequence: TGTGCCAGGAGTCCCAGGGGGCTCGAGCAGTACTTC.

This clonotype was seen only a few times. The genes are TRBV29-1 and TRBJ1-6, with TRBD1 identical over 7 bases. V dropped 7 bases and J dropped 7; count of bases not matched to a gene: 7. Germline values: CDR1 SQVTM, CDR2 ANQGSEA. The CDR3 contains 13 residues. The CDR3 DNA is TGCAGCGCCCGAGGACAGGAAAATTCACCCCTCCACTTT. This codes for CSARGQENSPLHF.

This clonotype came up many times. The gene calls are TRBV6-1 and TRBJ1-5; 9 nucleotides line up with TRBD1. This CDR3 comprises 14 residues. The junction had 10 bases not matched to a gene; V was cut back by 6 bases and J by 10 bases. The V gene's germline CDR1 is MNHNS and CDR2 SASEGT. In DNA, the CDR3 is TGTGCCAGCAGGCCCGGGACAGGGAAACAACCCCAGCATTTT. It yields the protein CASRPGTGKQPQHF.

CDR3 sequence: CASTAGTGSSPLHF. The CDR3 region has the DNA TGCGCCAGCACCGCCGGGACAGGGTCTTCACCCCTCCACTTT. The chain joins TRBV10-2 to TRBJ1-6, with TRBD1 identical over 9 bases. Germline V gene sequence: CDR1 WSHSY, CDR2 SAAADI. Trimming took 7 bases from V and 9 from J; bases not matched to a gene: 7. The CDR3 totals 14 residues.

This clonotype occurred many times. The CDR3 sequence: CASSPFKGDSYWGAFF. In DNA, the CDR3 is TGTGCCAGCAGCCCGTTTAAAGGGGACTCCTATTGGGGAGCTTTCTTT. The gene calls are TRBV28 and TRBJ1-1, with TRBD1 as a possible D gene (5 bases). CDR1 is MDHEN, CDR2 SYDVKM, per germline. The ends were cut back, 6 bases at V and 10 bases at J, with 27 bases in the middle. The CDR3 is 16 residues long.

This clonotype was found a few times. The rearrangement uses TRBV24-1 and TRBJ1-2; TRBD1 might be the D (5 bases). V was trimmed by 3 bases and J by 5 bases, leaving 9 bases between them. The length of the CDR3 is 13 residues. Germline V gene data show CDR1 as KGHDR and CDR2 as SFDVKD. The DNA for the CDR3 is TGTGCCACCAGTGATGACAGAGGATATGGCTACACCTTC. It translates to CATSDDRGYGYTF.

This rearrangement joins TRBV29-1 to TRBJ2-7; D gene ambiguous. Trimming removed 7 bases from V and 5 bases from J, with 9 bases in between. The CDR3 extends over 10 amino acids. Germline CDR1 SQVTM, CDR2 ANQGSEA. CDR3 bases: TGCAGCGCCCTTGTCCACGAGCAGTACTTC. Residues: CSALVHEQYF.

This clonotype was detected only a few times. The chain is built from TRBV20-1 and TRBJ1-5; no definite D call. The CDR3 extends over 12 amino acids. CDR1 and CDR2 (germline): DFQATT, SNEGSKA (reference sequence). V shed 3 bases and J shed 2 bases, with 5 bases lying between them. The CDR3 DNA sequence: TGCAGTGCTAGGGGCGGCAATCAGCCCCAGCATTTT. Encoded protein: CSARGGNQPQHF.

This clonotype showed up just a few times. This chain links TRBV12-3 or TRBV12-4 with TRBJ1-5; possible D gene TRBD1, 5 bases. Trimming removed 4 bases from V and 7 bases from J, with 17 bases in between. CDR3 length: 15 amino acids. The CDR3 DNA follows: TGTGCCAGCAGTTCGGGCAGGGAATCAGGCCAGCCCCAGCATTTT. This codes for CASSSGRESGQPQHF.

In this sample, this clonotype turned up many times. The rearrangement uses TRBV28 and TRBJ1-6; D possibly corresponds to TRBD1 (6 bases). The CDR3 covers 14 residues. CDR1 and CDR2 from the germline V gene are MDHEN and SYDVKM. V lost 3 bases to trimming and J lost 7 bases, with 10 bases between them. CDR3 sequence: CASSLGQGNSPLHF. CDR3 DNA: TGTGCCAGCAGTTTGGGGCAGGGGAATTCACCCCTCCACTTT.

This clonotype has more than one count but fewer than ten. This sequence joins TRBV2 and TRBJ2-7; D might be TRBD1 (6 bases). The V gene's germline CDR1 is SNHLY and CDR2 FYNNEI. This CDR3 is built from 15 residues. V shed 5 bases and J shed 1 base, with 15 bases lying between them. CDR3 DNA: TGTGCCAGCAGTAACGACAGGTACAAATCCTACGAGCAGTACTTC. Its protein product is CASSNDRYKSYEQYF.

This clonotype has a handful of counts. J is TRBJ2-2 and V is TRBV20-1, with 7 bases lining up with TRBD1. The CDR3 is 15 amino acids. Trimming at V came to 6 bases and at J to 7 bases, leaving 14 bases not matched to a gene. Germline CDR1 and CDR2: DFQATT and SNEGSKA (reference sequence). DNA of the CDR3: TGCAGTGCCGAAAAACGGGACAGTAATCTCGGGGAGCTGTTTTTT. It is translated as CSAEKRDSNLGELFF.

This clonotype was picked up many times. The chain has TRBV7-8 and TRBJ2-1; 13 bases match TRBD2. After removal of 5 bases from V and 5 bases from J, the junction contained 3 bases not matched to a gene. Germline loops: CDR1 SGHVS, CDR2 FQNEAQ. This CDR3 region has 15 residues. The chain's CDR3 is CASSVGLAGNNEQFF. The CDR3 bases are TGTGCCAGCAGCGTGGGACTAGCGGGGAACAATGAGCAGTTCTTC.

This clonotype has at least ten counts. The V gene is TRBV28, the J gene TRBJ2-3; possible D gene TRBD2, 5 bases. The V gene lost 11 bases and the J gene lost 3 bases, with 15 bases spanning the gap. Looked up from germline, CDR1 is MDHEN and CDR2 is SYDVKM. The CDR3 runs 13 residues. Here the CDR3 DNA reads TGTGCCGGCGGGTTGAGCGAGACAGATACGCAGTATTTT. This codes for CAGGLSETDTQYF.

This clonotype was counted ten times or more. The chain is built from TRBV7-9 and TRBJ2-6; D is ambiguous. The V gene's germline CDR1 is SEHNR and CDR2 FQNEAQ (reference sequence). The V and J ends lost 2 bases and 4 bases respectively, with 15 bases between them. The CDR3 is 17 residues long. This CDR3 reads CASSLTRSLVGANVLTF. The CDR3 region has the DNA TGTGCCAGCAGCTTAACCCGGAGTCTTGTCGGGGCCAACGTCCTGACTTTC.

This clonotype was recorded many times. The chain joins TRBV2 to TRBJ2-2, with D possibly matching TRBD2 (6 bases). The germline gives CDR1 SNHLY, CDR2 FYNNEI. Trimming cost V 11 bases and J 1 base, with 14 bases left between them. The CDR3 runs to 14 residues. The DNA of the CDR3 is TGTGCCGGGGGGAGCGGGCAGAACACCGGGGAGCTGTTTTTT. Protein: CAGGSGQNTGELFF.